These 10 T cell receptor beta chains share one sample of origin, sequenced in a study of OX40 agonist ivuxolimab in advanced cancers. Sequencing used immunoSEQ multiplex PCR; TCRdb keeps in-frame clones, though not all of them. There are roughly 41,000 clones in the sample; around 83% occur only once, and around 2.4% lies in the top ten. The starting material was CD4+ or CD8+ T cells sorted from blood, obtained in a trial of the OX40 agonist ivuxolimab. Receptor source: an adult with an advanced solid tumor such as melanoma, head and neck, liver or kidney cancer.

This clone has a single count. V is TRBV5-1 and J is TRBJ2-3; 8 bases match TRBD1. Unmatched junction bases numbered 9, after V lost 4 bases and J lost 5 bases. Germline V gives CDR1 SGHRS, CDR2 YFSETQ. There are 15 residues in the CDR3. The CDR3 sequence is CASSGNQGAEDTQYF. Written as DNA, the CDR3 is TGCGCCAGCAGCGGAAACCAGGGGGCTGAAGATACGCAGTATTTT.

The chain has TRBV6-1 and TRBJ2-3; D uncertain. V lost 4 bases, J lost 2 bases, and 10 bases lay in between. CDR3 length: 14 residues. The V gene's germline CDR1 is MNHNS and CDR2 SASEGT. CDR3 amino acids: CASSAGLYTDTQYF. DNA for the CDR3: TGTGCCAGCAGTGCCGGGCTTTACACAGATACGCAGTATTTT.

The chain combines TRBV6-5 with TRBJ1-1, with D perhaps TRBD1 (6 bases). The CDR3 contains 14 residues. V lost 5 bases, J lost 1 base, and 11 bases lay in between. The germline CDR1 and CDR2 sequences are MNHEY and SVGAGI. The CDR3: CASSTPGANTEAFF. CDR3 DNA sequence: TGTGCCAGCAGTACCCCGGGGGCGAACACTGAAGCTTTCTTT.

This clone was observed a few times. Compared with germline, one end of the junction differs, possibly owing to a read error. Here the CDR3 DNA reads TGTGCCAGCAGCGTAGTGCAGGGGGCTGATGCTTTCTTT. This sequence encodes CASSVVQGADAFF. The chain has TRBV9 and TRBJ1-1; TRBD1 aligns across 8 bases. This CDR3 is built from 13 residues. Germline values: CDR1 SGDLS, CDR2 YYNGEE.

The chain uses TRBV10-3 and TRBJ1-2; D ambiguous. The CDR3 totals 12 residues. Per germline, CDR1 ENHRY and CDR2 SYGVKD. V was cut by 7 bases and J by 5 bases, with 11 bases left in between. The CDR3 is CAIMGTDYGYTF. Written as DNA, the CDR3 is TGTGCCATCATGGGAACAGATTATGGCTACACCTTC.

DNA for the CDR3: TGTGCCAGCGACTCAACAGGGACAGGGGGCTTGTCTTTCTTT. It is translated as CASDSTGTGGLSFF. V usage is TRBV2 and J usage is TRBJ1-1; 12 nucleotides agree with TRBD1. Per germline, CDR1 SNHLY and CDR2 FYNNEI. The V gene end was trimmed by 8 bases and the J gene end by 12 bases; junction bases not matched to a gene: 13. CDR3 length equals 14 residues.

This sequence joins TRBV28 and TRBJ2-7; 9 nucleotides line up with TRBD1. V shed 2 bases, J shed 5 bases, and the junction held 4 bases outside the gene matches. The CDR3 totals 14 residues. The germline gives CDR1 MDHEN, CDR2 SYDVKM. Written as DNA, the CDR3 is TGTGCCAGCAGTTTACCACAGGGGGCGAACGAGCAGTACTTC. Translating gives CASSLPQGANEQYF.

The CDR3 nucleotides are TGTGCCAGCAGCGCCCCGGGCCCCGGGAATGAAAAACTGTTTTTT. This codes for CASSAPGPGNEKLFF. This chain links TRBV5-4 with TRBJ1-4; no definite D call. With 4 bases removed from V and 5 bases from J, the gap between germline ends came to 15 bases. The CDR3 is 15 amino acids. Germline V gives CDR1 SGHNT, CDR2 YYREEE (reference sequence).

This chain uses TRBV5-5 with TRBJ1-6; 11 nucleotides match TRBD1. The V segment lost 4 bases and the J segment 7 bases; nucleotides outside the gene matches: 7. From germline, CDR1 is SGHKS and CDR2 YYEKEE (reference sequence). The CDR3 sequence is 16 residues long. CDR3 DNA: TGTGCCAGCAGCGGGGACAGGGGGAGAAGGAATTCACCCCTCCACTTT. Residues: CASSGDRGRRNSPLHF.

The chain is built from TRBV19 and TRBJ2-2; 10 nucleotides line up with TRBD1. J gave up 0 bases and V 7 bases, and 8 bases lay outside the gene matches. The germline V gene has CDR1 LNHDA and CDR2 SQIVND (reference sequence). The CDR3 length is 17 residues. The CDR3 region is CASIGDRGTSNTGELFF. CDR3 coding DNA: TGTGCCAGTATCGGGGACAGGGGAACCTCGAACACCGGGGAGCTGTTTTTT.